One sample yielded the 3 T cell receptor beta chains listed below, sequenced in a study of regulatory T cells in long-lasting Graves disease. The sample's time point: persistent/refractory GD, antithyroid drugs over 5 years with positive TRAb. PBMCs provided the RNA from which the TCR library was made. In building TCR beta libraries, iRepertoire HTBI primers were used together with Arm-PCR of CDR3 regions. TCRdb ran MiXCR on the multiplex PCR reads and lists one entry per CDR3 protein. The repertoire consists of 350,000 to 500,000 distinct CDR3 sequences, with roughly 21% occurring once and the leading ten covering around an eighth. Sequenced material: peripheral blood mononuclear cells (PBMCs), taken when the disease was refractory, from a patient treated with antithyroid drugs. The source is a female donor with Graves disease.

There are many counts of this clonotype. The chain combines TRBV24-1 with TRBJ2-2, with a weak D call TRBD1 (6 bases). Germline V gene data show CDR1 as KGHDR and CDR2 as SFDVKD. The CDR3 has 14 amino acids. Trimming took off 4 bases at V and 7 bases at J, with 12 bases between the two ends. CDR3 residues: CATSDLQGGGELFF. The DNA of the CDR3 is TGTGCCACCAGTGACCTACAGGGCGGCGGGGAGCTGTTTTTT.

The sample holds a few counts of this clonotype. V and J are TRBV25-1 and TRBJ2-2, with D maybe TRBD2 (5 bases). V shed 4 bases and J shed 3 bases, with 15 bases lying between them. This CDR3 has 16 amino acids. CDR1 and CDR2 from the germline V gene are MGHDK and SYGVNS. The CDR3 sequence: CASSVPGSVYTGELFF. DNA for the CDR3: TGTGCCAGCAGTGTCCCGGGAAGCGTTTACACCGGGGAGCTGTTTTTT.

This clonotype was seen a few times. The rearrangement uses TRBV7-2 and TRBJ2-3; possibly TRBD2 for D (5 bases). CDR3 length: 15 residues. V was cut by 3 bases and J by 3 bases, with 13 bases left in between. Germline CDR1 and CDR2: SGHTA and FQGNSA. The DNA of the CDR3 is TGTGCCAGCAGCTTGAGGGAACTTGGTACAGATACGCAGTATTTT. Its protein is CASSLRELGTDTQYF.